This T cell receptor (beta chain) originates from a study of PD-1 blockade in mismatch repair-deficient tumors. The protocol was immunoSEQ multiplex PCR, while the TCRdb copy is restricted to in-frame clones and leaves out a portion. The table shows some 120,000 clones, with 70% to 90% occurring only once. The CDR3 runs 12 residues. CDR1 and CDR2 from the germline V gene are SGHNT and YYREEE (reference sequence). V dropped 0 bases and J dropped 11 bases, with 10 bases sitting between them. TCRs were sequenced from a few patients responding to pembrolizumab. The sequence came from an adult with mismatch repair-deficient cancer. The specimen was peripheral blood, collected 44 weeks after starting pembrolizumab. This chain links TRBV5-4 with TRBJ2-3; D remains unclear. The CDR3 loop is CASSLDSVGQYF. For the CDR3, the DNA is TGTGCCAGCAGCTTGGACTCTGTAGGGCAGTATTTT.